This T cell receptor beta chain was identified in a study of blood T cell repertoires in COVID-19 (dated by TCRdb to between 2020 and 2021). In terms of the full investigation: Samples covering the acute and convalescent phases of COVID-19 were provided by collaborators in the United States, Italy and Spain. The material from the prospective study consisted of cDNA or gDNA derived from T cells, B-cell-depleted T cells, or PBMCs. Subjects who had been exposed to COVID-19, were actively infected with it, or had recovered from it provided the deeply sampled blood TCRbeta repertoires that made up the dataset. Nearly every sample came with metadata listing a de-identified subject ID, COVID-19 status, age in years and sex. A freely available public database, intended as a resource for researchers studying the immune response to SARS-CoV-2, is where the repertoires were released. Where HLA class I and class II types were available, the types were taken from metadata supplied by the sample provider, not from assay-based typing. Samples came from the ongoing ImmuneRACE study (first 160 participants) plus 1,254 subjects from 6 global collaborators.

The immunoSEQ Assay, a bias-controlled multiplex PCR, was used to amplify TCRbeta CDR3 regions from genomic DNA. In the source study's methods: Nucleated cell counts per sample were estimated from amplification of reference gene primers within the assay. To quantify the absolute abundance of each unique TCRbeta CDR3 rearrangement, sequence reads were collapsed and filtered. Productive Simpson clonality was computed per sample as the square root of Simpson's diversity index over productive rearrangements. Held by TCRdb, this immuneACCESS table contains in-frame sequences only and omits some clones. Under half of the omission traces to an unresolved V gene where checked; the cause of the rest is unknown. V and J calls plus clone size are reproduced from that table; the DNA served to infer D and trimming. The sample table contains some 250,000 clones; only one count was recorded for roughly 80% of them. The ten largest clones take up roughly 3.3% of the sample.

Unmatched junction bases come to 14, with V trimmed by 4 bases and J by 5 bases. The cysteine opens and the phenylalanine closes a CDR3 of 17 amino acids. The DNA shown is the 51-base CDR3, in frame from base 1. CDR1 and CDR2 (SGHRS, YFSETQ) derive from the germline V gene. Study-wide findings and limitations: Clinical and demographic metadata were provided uncurated, with the amount varying by source and participant.

Note on this clone: There is no known antigen for this receptor. No much larger clone is present one base from it, and per-base qualities are unavailable.

Each collaborating institution followed its own protocols to collect whole blood in K2EDTA tubes. For TCRbeta analysis, collaborators shipped samples as frozen whole blood, isolated PBMCs, or DNA extracted from either of those sample types. The receptor was isolated from a woman aged 18-35 years with acute or convalescent COVID-19. Material for sequencing was peripheral blood. The chain is assembled from TRBV5-1 and TRBJ2-2, with 7 bases in between that match TRBD1. In nucleotides, the sequence is TGCGCCAGCAGCCGGAATCAAAAATACAGGGGAACCGGGGAGCTGTTTTTT. This codes for CASSRNQKYRGTGELFF.